Below are 21 T cell receptor beta chains sequenced from a single sample in a study of T cells in women clearing cervical HPV infection. Repertoires were generated with immunoSEQ multiplex PCR, while TCRdb's copy carries only in-frame clones and drops some. Recorded for this sample: 31,000 or so clones. Sequences were obtained from blood buffy coat. Every receptor here comes from a woman between 18 and 70 years old with a cervical HPV16 infection that either progressed to CIN3+ or cleared (not recorded which).

Remarks on this clone: The missing CDR3 end, 3 residues past where the read stops, is filled in from the germline J gene. The chain has TRBV7-9 and TRBJ2-6; no firm D call. The CDR3 length is 15 residues. The germline V gene encodes CDR1 SEHNR and CDR2 FQNEAQ (reference sequence). V was pared by 5 bases and J by 0 bases, with 8 bases between. The sequenced part of the CDR3 DNA is TGTGCCAGCAGCCAAACTTCCTCTGGGGCCAACGTC. Translating gives CASSQTSSGANV. The full-length CDR3 reads as CASSQTSSGANVLTF.

A remark on this clone: The read halts 3 residues ahead of the CDR3 end, with the missing end drawn from the germline J gene. Other nucleotide sequences in the sample specify the same CDR3. The chain links TRBV27 to TRBJ2-1; TRBD2 agrees at 14 bases. Germline V gene lookup returns CDR1 MNHEY and CDR2 SMNVEV (reference sequence). V was clipped by 5 bases and J by 3 bases; unmatched bases: 3. The CDR3 sequence is 16 residues long. CDR3 sequence: CASSLTSGRGYNEQFF. CDR3 bases read: TGTGCCAGCAGTCTGACTAGCGGGAGGGGCTACAATGAG.

As regards this clone: Coverage ceases 3 residues before the CDR3 finishes, and the germline J gene fills in the end. V gene TRBV11-2 combines with J gene TRBJ2-5, with D hard to call. CDR3 length equals 13 residues. V was pared by 1 base and J by 2 bases, with 5 bases between. Germline V lookup: CDR1 SGHAT, CDR2 FQNNGV. The CDR3 is CASSLVGQETQYF. CDR3 DNA, as far as it was read: TGTGCCAGCAGCTTAGTCGGGCAAGAGACC.

Regarding this clone: The CDR3 end falls 3 residues outside the read, so it is completed with the germline J gene. The chain links TRBV6-4 to TRBJ2-1; the D is unclear. Trimming took 5 bases from V and 0 from J, leaving 5 bases between them. Germline V CDR1 and CDR2: MRHNA, SNTAGT. The CDR3 totals 13 residues. Partial CDR3 DNA: TGTGCCAGCAGTCCGTCCTCCTACAATGAG. Protein product: CASSPSSYNE. The whole CDR3 sequence is CASSPSSYNEQFF.

With regard to this clone: The read comes to an end 3 residues before the CDR3 does, leaving the germline J gene to fill in the end. The J gene is TRBJ2-7, the V gene TRBV7-9; 9 nucleotides agree with TRBD2. Germline values: CDR1 SEHNR, CDR2 FQNEAQ (reference sequence). The CDR3 length is 14 residues. V was clipped by 5 bases and J by 0 bases; unmatched bases: 2. The CDR3: CASSLSGSSYEQYF. Partial CDR3 DNA: TGTGCCAGCAGCCTTAGCGGGAGCTCCTACGAG.

On this clone: The read ends 3 residues before the CDR3 terminus; that terminus is restored from the germline J gene. V usage is TRBV30 and J usage is TRBJ2-1, with 12 nucleotides matching TRBD2. The germline V gene encodes CDR1 GTSNPN and CDR2 SVGIG (reference sequence). The CDR3 covers 15 residues. The V gene end was trimmed by 4 bases and the J gene end by 8 bases; junction bases not matched to a gene: 9. The sequenced CDR3 bases are TGTGCCTGGACTAGAGGACTAGCGGGGAGCGATGAG. It translates to CAWTRGLAGSDE. The whole CDR3 sequence is CAWTRGLAGSDEQFF.

As to this clone: The read halts 3 residues ahead of the CDR3 end, with the missing end drawn from the germline J gene. The chain carries TRBV19 and TRBJ1-4, with D uncertain. In germline, CDR1 is LNHDA, CDR2 SQIVND (reference sequence). The CDR3 totals 16 residues. Trimming left V 4 bases short and J 3 bases short, with 15 bases between. The CDR3 reads CASSTLPVRPNEKLFF. The CDR3 DNA, read in part, is TGTGCCAGTAGTACTCTCCCGGTCAGGCCTAATGAAAAA.

On this clone: The sequenced fragment ends 3 residues before the CDR3 boundary, so the rest is inferred from the germline J gene. J is TRBJ1-2 and V is TRBV5-1, with a possible D match to TRBD1 (6 bases). This CDR3 contains 13 residues. The V gene lost 3 bases and the J gene lost 6 bases, with 12 bases spanning the gap. Looked up from germline, CDR1 is SGHRS and CDR2 is YFSETQ. This CDR3 is CASSYRTENGYTF. The sequenced CDR3 bases are TGCGCCAGCAGCTATCGGACAGAGAATGGC.

A remark on this clone: The CDR3 end falls 3 residues outside the read, so it is completed with the germline J gene. V is TRBV5-5 and J is TRBJ1-2; possible D gene TRBD1, 5 bases. The CDR3 length is 13 residues. Germline CDR1 and CDR2: SGHKS and YYEKEE (reference sequence). CDR3 protein: CASSLDRNYDYTF. The covered CDR3 bases are TGTGCCAGCAGCTTGGACAGGAACTACGAC.

Points on this clone: The DNA ends 3 residues before the CDR3 does, and the rest of the CDR3 is filled in from the germline J gene. The chain carries TRBV5-5 and TRBJ1-5, with a weak D call TRBD1 (5 bases). Germline assignment: CDR1 SGHKS and CDR2 YYEKEE (reference sequence). The CDR3 contains 14 residues. CDR3 in amino acids: CASSLEGAGGPQHF. CDR3 DNA (partial): TGTGCCAGCAGCTTGGAGGGAGCGGGGGGTCCC.

Regarding this clone: Sequencing ends 3 residues short of the CDR3 end; the germline J gene provides the rest. This chain uses TRBV7-6 with TRBJ2-7, with 14 nucleotides matching TRBD2. CDR1 is SGHVS and CDR2 is FNYEAQ in the germline V gene. The CDR3 is made up of 18 amino acids. The J segment lost 2 bases and the V segment lost 4 bases, leaving 10 bases of the junction unmatched. The CDR3: CASSSNRLAGGVPYEQYF. Partial CDR3 DNA: TGTGCCAGCAGCTCTAATAGACTAGCGGGAGGGGTCCCCTACGAG.

Concerning this clone itself: The sequence runs out 3 residues before the end of the CDR3; the remainder is reconstructed from the germline J gene. The V gene is TRBV20-1, the J gene TRBJ2-1, with 8 bases fitting TRBD2. Germline assignment: CDR1 DFQATT and CDR2 SNEGSKA (reference sequence). The J segment lost 6 bases and the V segment lost 5 bases, leaving 12 bases of the junction unmatched. The CDR3 sequence is 15 residues long. This CDR3 reads CSALDFGTSRNEQFF. CDR3 DNA, as far as it was read: TGCAGTGCTCTCGACTTCGGGACTAGTCGCAATGAG.

Of note for this clone: Coverage ceases 3 residues before the CDR3 finishes, and the germline J gene fills in the end. The chain combines TRBV5-6 with TRBJ2-2; 10 nucleotides match TRBD1. Germline V lookup: CDR1 SGHDT, CDR2 YYEEEE. V shed 6 bases, J shed 6 bases, and the junction held 5 bases outside the gene matches. The CDR3 spans 14 residues. The DNA read from the CDR3 is TGTGCCAGCACCGGGACAGGGGTAGCCGGGGAG. This gives the protein CASTGTGVAGE. The whole CDR3 is CASTGTGVAGELFF.

As regards this clone: The junction departs from germline at one end; a sequencing error may be responsible. The CDR3 end lies 3 residues beyond the end of the read and is filled in from the germline J gene. Other DNA sequences in the same sample also yield this CDR3. The chain employs TRBV5-1 and TRBJ1-3; 10 bases align to TRBD1. This CDR3 contains 16 residues. The V gene's germline CDR1 is SGHRS and CDR2 YFSETQ. The CDR3 region is CASSVDRGYSGNTIYF. The DNA read from the CDR3 is TGCGCCAGCAGCGTGGACAGGGGGTACTCTGGAAACACA.

In regard to this clone: Coverage ceases 3 residues before the CDR3 finishes, and the germline J gene fills in the end. The gene calls are TRBV18 and TRBJ1-2, with D possibly matching TRBD1 (6 bases). CDR1 and CDR2 (germline): KGHSH, LQKENI. This CDR3 has 14 amino acids. The CDR3 loop is CASSPTGPNEGYTF. The CDR3 DNA, read in part, is TGTGCCAGCTCACCGACAGGCCCCAACGAGGGC.

Points on this clone: The read falls 3 residues short of the CDR3 end, and the missing part is taken from the germline J gene. This sequence joins TRBV30 and TRBJ2-1; no firm D call. Per germline, CDR1 GTSNPN and CDR2 SVGIG (reference sequence). V was clipped by 1 base and J by 9 bases, with 10 bases between them. CDR3 length: 12 amino acids. The part of the CDR3 DNA that was read is TGTGCCTGGAGTGAGCCTTCAACTGAG. It is translated as CAWSEPSTE. The whole CDR3 protein reads CAWSEPSTEQFF.

On this clone: The CDR3 goes on 3 residues after the read ends, and that part is filled in from the germline J gene. V gene TRBV7-2 combines with J gene TRBJ2-3, with D uncertain. V shed 1 base and J shed 4 bases, with 9 bases lying between them. The CDR3 contains 14 residues. CDR1 is SGHTA, CDR2 FQGNSA, per germline. This CDR3 reads CASSLGIRADTQYF. CDR3 bases read: TGTGCCAGCAGCTTAGGAATACGGGCAGATACG.

The part of the CDR3 DNA that was read is TGTGCCAGCGGCCGGAGGGCGAACACCGGGGAG. Encoded protein: CASGRRANTGE. The CDR3 in full is CASGRRANTGELFF. V is TRBV2 and J is TRBJ2-2; the D gene is possibly TRBD2 (6 bases). The read finishes 3 residues shy of the CDR3 end, and the germline J gene is used to complete it. Trimming cost V 8 bases and J 0 bases, with 10 bases left between them. Germline lookup yields CDR1 SNHLY and CDR2 FYNNEI. The CDR3 is 14 amino acids.

To note about this clone: The read ends 3 residues before the CDR3 terminus; that terminus is restored from the germline J gene. The chain uses TRBV30 and TRBJ1-2, with a weak D call TRBD1 (6 bases). There are 13 residues in the CDR3. The germline V gene encodes CDR1 GTSNPN and CDR2 SVGIG (reference sequence). The sequenced part of the CDR3 DNA is TGTGCCTGGAGTGTGAAGGGGACACTCGAC. Translation gives CAWSVKGTLD. From start to end, the CDR3 is CAWSVKGTLDYTF.

Remarks on this clone: Read coverage stops 3 residues before the CDR3 terminus; the germline J gene supplies the remainder. The chain couples TRBV10-2 to TRBJ2-5; no definite D call. Per germline, CDR1 WSHSY and CDR2 SAAADI. This CDR3 spans 13 amino acids. Deletions cut 3 bases from V and 1 base from J, with 6 bases between. CDR3 protein: CASSDYSQETQYF. The sequenced part of the CDR3 DNA is TGCGCCAGCAGTGACTACAGCCAAGAGACC.

A remark on this clone: The read falls 3 residues short of the CDR3 end, and the missing part is taken from the germline J gene. This rearrangement joins TRBV5-5 to TRBJ1-6, with 9 bases identical to TRBD1. There are 15 residues in the CDR3. In germline, CDR1 is SGHKS, CDR2 YYEKEE (reference sequence). The V and J ends lost 3 bases and 7 bases, in that order; junction bases with no gene match: 5. CDR3 residues: CASSYLGQGNSPLHF. The covered CDR3 bases are TGTGCCAGCAGCTACCTAGGACAGGGGAATTCACCC. The entire variable domain, with the rest obtained from reference TRBV5-5 and TRBJ1-6, is as follows: DAGVTQSPTHLIKTRGQQVTLRCSPISGHKSVSWYQQVLGQGPQFIFQYYEKEERGRGNFPDRFSARQFPNYSSELNVNALLLGDSALYLCASSYLGQGNSPLHFGNGTRLTVT.